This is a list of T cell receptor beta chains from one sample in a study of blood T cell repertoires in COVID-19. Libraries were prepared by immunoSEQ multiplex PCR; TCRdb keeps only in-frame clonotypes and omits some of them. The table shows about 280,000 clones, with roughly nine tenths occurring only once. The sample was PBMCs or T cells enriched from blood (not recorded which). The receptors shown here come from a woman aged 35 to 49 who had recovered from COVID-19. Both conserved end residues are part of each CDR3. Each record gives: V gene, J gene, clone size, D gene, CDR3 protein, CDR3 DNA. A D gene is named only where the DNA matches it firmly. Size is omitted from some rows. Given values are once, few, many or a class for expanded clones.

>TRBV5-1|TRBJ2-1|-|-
CASSLGAETYNEQFF
TGCGCCAGCAGCTTGGGGGCCGAGACCTACAATGAGCAGTTCTTC
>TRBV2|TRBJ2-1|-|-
CASEGGAYNEQFF
TGTGCCAGCGAGGGTGGGGCCTACAATGAGCAGTTCTTC
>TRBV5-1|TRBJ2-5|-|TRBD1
CASWRDRGQETQYF
TGCGCCAGTTGGCGGGACAGGGGGCAAGAGACCCAGTACTTC
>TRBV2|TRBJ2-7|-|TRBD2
CASSEGREGWYEQYF
TGTGCCAGCAGTGAAGGGCGGGAGGGCTGGTACGAGCAGTACTTC
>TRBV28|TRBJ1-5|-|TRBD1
CASSSAHDRANNQPQHF
TGTGCCAGCAGTTCCGCCCATGACAGGGCTAATAATCAGCCCCAGCATTTT
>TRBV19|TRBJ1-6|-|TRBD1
CASSSPGTGLNSPLHF
TGTGCCAGTAGTAGTCCCGGGACAGGGTTGAATTCACCCCTCCACTTT
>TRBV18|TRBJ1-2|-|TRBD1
CASSTNGQEAYGYTF
TGTGCCAGCTCAACGAACGGACAGGAAGCGTATGGCTACACCTTC
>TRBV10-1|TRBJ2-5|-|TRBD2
CASSEGLADQETQYF
TGCGCCAGCAGTGAGGGACTAGCGGACCAAGAGACCCAGTACTTC
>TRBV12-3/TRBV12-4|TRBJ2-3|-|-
CASTSTDTQYF
TGTGCCAGCACTAGCACAGATACGCAGTATTTT
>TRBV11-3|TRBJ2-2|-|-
CASSPLGGAATNTGELFF
TGTGCCAGCAGCCCGCTGGGGGGGGCAGCTACGAACACCGGGGAGCTGTTTTTT
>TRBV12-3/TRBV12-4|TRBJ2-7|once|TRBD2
CASAGEYYEQYF
TGTGCCAGCGCGGGGGAATACTACGAGCAGTACTTC
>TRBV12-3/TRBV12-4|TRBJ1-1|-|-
CASERHTNTEAFF
TGTGCCAGCGAAAGACACACGAACACTGAAGCTTTCTTT
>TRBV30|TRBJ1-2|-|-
CAWSRGNYGYTF
TGTGCCTGGAGTCGGGGTAACTATGGCTACACCTTC
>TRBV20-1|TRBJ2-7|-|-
CSARTSEQYF
TGCAGTGCTAGGACTAGCGAGCAGTACTTC
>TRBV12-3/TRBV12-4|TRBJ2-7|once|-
CASSRGNDEQYF
TGTGCCAGCAGCCGCGGGAACGACGAGCAGTACTTC
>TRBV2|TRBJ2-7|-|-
CASSERLAGEQYF
TGTGCCAGCAGTGAGAGGCTAGCCGGCGAGCAGTACTTC
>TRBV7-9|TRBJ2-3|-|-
CASSRLLTDTQYF
TGTGCCAGCAGCCGGTTGTTGACAGATACGCAGTATTTT
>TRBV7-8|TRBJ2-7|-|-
CASSPYTYEQYF
TGTGCCAGCAGCCCCTATACCTACGAGCAGTACTTC